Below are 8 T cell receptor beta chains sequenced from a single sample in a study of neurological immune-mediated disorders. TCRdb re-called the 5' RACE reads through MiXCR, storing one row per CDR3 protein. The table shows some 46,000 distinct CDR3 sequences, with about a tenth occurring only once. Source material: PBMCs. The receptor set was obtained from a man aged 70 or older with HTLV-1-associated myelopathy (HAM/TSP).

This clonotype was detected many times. The CDR3 DNA sequence: TGCGCCAGCAGCCAAGACAGGGGGCCGGAGACCCAGTACTTC. Encoded protein: CASSQDRGPETQYF. The chain carries TRBV4-3 and TRBJ2-5; 8 nucleotides align to TRBD1. Per the germline V gene, CDR1 is LGHNA and CDR2 is YSLEER. There are 14 residues in the CDR3. The J segment lost 5 bases and the V segment lost 0 bases, leaving 2 bases of the junction unmatched.

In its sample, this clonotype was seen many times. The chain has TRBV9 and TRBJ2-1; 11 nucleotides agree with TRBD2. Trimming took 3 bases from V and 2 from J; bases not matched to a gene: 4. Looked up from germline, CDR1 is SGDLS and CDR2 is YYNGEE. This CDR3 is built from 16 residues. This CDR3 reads CASSGRLAGTYNEQFF. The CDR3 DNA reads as TGTGCCAGCAGCGGAAGACTAGCGGGAACCTACAATGAGCAGTTCTTC.

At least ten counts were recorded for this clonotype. The CDR3 DNA reads TGCAGTGCTAGGAGAGACAACAGGAACACCGGGGAGCTGTTTTTT. It translates to CSARRDNRNTGELFF. This chain uses TRBV20-1 with TRBJ2-2; D is unclear. Deletions cut 3 bases from V and 1 base from J, with 12 bases between. The CDR3 spans 15 residues. Germline V CDR1 and CDR2: DFQATT, SNEGSKA (reference sequence).

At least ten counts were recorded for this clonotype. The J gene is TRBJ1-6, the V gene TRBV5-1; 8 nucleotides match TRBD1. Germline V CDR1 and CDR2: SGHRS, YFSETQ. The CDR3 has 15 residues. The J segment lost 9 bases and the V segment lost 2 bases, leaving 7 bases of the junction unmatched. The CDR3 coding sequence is TGCGCCAGCAGCTTAGTGACAGGGGACCCTTCACCCCTCCACTTT. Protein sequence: CASSLVTGDPSPLHF.

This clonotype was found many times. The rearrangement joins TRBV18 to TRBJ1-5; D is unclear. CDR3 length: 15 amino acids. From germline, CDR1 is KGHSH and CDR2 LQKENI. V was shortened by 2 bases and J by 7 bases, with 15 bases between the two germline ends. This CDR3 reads CASSPSYTPGQPQHF. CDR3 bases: TGTGCCAGCTCACCATCATATACGCCCGGCCAGCCCCAGCATTTT.

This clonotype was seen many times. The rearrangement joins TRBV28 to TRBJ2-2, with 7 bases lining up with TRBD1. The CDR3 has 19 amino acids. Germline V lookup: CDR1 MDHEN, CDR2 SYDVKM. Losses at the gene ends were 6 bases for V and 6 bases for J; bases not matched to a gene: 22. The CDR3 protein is CASRYINPSERGQAGELFF. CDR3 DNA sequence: TGTGCCAGCAGGTACATAAACCCCTCGGAAAGGGGGCAGGCCGGGGAGCTGTTTTTT.

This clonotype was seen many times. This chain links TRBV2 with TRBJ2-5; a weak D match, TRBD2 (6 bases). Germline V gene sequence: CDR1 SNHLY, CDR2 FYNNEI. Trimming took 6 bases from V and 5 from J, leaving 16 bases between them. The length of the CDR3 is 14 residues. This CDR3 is CASSAGGDPETQYF. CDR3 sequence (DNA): TGTGCCAGCAGCGCCGGCGGGGATCCGGAGACCCAGTACTTC.

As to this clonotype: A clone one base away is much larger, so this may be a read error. CDR3 sequence (DNA): TGTGCCAACAGTGATGTAGTTGCAGGATCCTACAATGAGCAGTTCTTC. As protein: CANSDVVAGSYNEQFF. This chain connects TRBV24-1 to TRBJ2-1, with D unresolved. Germline CDR1 KGHDR, CDR2 SFDVKD. This CDR3 region has 16 residues.